The clone carrying this TCR beta chain has a single count. Its antigen is undetermined. This specimen belongs to a study of PD-1 blockade in classical Hodgkin lymphoma. General study results and limits: For complete responders, baseline diversity was comparable to that of newly diagnosed patients. Underlying causes for the observed repertoire differences were not defined, possibly disease activity or prior therapy. Later analyses included only patients treated at least 1 year post-ASCT.

Every patient was affected by relapse after autologous stem cell transplantation, while exposure to brentuximab vedotin was not uniform. The study recorded best responses of complete response, partial response or progressive disease. TCRdb keeps only in-frame clones here, not all; method: immunoSEQ multiplex PCR. The sample carries about 14,000 clones, 86% recorded once. Germline CDR1 is SNHLY and CDR2 is FYNNEI. The CDR3 runs 13 residues. With 7 bases clipped from V and 6 bases from J, the junction kept 8 bases outside the gene matches. This receptor was taken from a human donor with classical Hodgkin lymphoma. The genes are TRBV2 and TRBJ2-7; 8 bases agree with TRBD2. Specimen: peripheral blood mononuclear cells (PBMCs), collected at baseline. CDR3 nucleotide sequence: TGTGCCAGCACCAGCGGGAGATACGGCGAGCAGTACTTC. The encoded protein is CASTSGRYGEQYF.